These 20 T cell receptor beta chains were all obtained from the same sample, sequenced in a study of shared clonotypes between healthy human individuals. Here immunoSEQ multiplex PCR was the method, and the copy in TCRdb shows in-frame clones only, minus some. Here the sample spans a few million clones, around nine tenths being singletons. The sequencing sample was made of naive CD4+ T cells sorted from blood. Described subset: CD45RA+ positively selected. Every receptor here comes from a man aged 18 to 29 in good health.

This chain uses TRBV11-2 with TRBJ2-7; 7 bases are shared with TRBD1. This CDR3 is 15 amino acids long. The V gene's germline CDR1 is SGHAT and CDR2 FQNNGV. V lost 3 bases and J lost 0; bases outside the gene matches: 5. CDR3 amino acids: CASSFSGGFSYEQYF. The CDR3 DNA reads TGTGCCAGCAGCTTTTCAGGGGGTTTCTCCTACGAGCAGTACTTC.

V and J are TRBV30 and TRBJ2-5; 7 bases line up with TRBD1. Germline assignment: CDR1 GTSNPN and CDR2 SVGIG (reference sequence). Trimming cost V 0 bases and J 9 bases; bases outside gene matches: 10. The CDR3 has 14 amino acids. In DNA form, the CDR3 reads TGTGCCTGGAGTGTAGGGGGCTCCCGAAGGCCCCAGTACTTC. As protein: CAWSVGGSRRPQYF.

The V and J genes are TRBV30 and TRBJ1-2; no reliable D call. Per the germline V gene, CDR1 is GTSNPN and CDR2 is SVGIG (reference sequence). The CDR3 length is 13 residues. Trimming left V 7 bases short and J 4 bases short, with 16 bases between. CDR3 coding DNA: TGTGCCTTGAAACCGTTGGTGGGCTATGGCTACACCTTC. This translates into CALKPLVGYGYTF.

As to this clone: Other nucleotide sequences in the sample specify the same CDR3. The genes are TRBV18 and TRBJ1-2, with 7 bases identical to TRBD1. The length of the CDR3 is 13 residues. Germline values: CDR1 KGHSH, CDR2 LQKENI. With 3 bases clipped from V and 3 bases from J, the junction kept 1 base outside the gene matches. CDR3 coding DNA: TGTGCCAGCTCACCGACAGGGTACTATGGCTACACCTTC. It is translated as CASSPTGYYGYTF.

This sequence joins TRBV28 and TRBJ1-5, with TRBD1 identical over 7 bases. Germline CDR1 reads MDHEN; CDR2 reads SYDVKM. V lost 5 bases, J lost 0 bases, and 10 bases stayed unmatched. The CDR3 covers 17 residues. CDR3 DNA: TGTGCCAGCAGTCCGATGGACAGGTTGTTTAGCAATCAGCCCCAGCATTTT. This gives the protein CASSPMDRLFSNQPQHF.

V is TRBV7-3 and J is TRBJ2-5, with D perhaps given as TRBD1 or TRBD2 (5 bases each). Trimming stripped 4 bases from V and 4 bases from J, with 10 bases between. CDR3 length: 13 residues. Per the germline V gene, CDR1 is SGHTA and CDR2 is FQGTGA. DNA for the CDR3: TGTGCCAGCAGCTCGGGACCGGGAGAGACCCAGTACTTC. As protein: CASSSGPGETQYF. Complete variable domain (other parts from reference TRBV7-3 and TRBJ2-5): GAGVSQTPSNKVTEKGKYVELRCDPISGHTALYWYRQSLGQGPEFLIYFQGTGAADDSGLPNDRFFAVRPEGSVSTLKIQRTERGDSAVYLCASSSGPGETQYFGPGTRLLVL.

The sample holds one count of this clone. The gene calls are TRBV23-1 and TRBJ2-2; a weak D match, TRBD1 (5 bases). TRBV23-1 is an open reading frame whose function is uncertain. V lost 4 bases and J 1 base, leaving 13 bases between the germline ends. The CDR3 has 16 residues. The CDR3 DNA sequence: TGCGCCAGCAGTCGCCAAGGGGCAGTGAACACCGGGGAGCTGTTTTTT. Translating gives CASSRQGAVNTGELFF.

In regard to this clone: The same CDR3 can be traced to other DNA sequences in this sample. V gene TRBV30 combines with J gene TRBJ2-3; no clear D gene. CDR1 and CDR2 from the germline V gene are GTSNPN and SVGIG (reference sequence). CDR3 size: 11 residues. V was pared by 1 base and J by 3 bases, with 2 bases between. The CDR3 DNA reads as TGTGCCTGGAGTGAAACAGATACGCAGTATTTT. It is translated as CAWSETDTQYF.

CDR3 region: CASSYSSGGPNTEAFF. In nucleotides, the CDR3 is TGTGCCAGCAGTTACTCGTCCGGGGGCCCGAACACTGAAGCTTTCTTT. The rearrangement joins TRBV6-6 to TRBJ1-1, with D possibly TRBD1 on 6 matching bases. This CDR3 spans 16 amino acids. Germline CDR1 is MNHNY and CDR2 is SVGAGI (reference sequence). V lost 0 bases and J 1 base, leaving 12 bases between the germline ends.

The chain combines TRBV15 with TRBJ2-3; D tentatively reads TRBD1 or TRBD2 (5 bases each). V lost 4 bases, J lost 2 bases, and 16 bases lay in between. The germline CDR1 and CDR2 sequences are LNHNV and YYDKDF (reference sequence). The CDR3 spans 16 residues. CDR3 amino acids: CATSNPLGTYTDTQYF. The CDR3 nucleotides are TGTGCCACCAGCAACCCCCTCGGGACCTACACAGATACGCAGTATTTT.

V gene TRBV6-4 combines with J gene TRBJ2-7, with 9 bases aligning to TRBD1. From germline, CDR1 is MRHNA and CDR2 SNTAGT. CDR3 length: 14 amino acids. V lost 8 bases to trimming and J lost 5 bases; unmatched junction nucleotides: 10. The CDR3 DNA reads TGTGCCAGCGGAAACCGGGACAGGGTCCACGAGCAGTACTTC. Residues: CASGNRDRVHEQYF.

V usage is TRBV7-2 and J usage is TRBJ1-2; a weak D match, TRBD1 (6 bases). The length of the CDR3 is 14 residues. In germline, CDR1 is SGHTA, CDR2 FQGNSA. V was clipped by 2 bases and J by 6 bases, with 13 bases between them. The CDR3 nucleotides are TGTGCCAGCAGCTTATTAGGGGGGGCAGATGGCTACACCTTC. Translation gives CASSLLGGADGYTF.

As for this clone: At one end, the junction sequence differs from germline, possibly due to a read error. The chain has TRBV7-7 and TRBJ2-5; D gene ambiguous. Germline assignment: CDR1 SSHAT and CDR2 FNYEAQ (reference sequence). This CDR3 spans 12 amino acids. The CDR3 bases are TGTGCTAGCAGCCCCTCCCAAGAGACCCAGTACTTC. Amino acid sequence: CASSPSQETQYF.

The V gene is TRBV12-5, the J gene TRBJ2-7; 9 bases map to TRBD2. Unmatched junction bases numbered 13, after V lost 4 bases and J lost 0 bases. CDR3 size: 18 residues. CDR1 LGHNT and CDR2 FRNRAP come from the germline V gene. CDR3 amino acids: CASGWAPLAGANSYEQYF. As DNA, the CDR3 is TGTGCTAGTGGTTGGGCCCCTTTAGCGGGAGCGAACTCCTACGAGCAGTACTTC.

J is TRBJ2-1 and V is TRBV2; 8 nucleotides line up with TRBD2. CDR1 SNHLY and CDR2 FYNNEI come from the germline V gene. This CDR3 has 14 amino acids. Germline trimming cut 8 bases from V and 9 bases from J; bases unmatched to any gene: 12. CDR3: CASQGTRGLGEQFF. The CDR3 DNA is TGTGCCAGCCAAGGGACTAGGGGATTGGGTGAGCAGTTCTTC.

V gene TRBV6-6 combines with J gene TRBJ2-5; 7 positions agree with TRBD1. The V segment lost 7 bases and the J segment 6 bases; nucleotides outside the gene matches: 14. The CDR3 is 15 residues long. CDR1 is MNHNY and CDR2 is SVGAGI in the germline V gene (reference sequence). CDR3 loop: CASTEPGRGLKTQYF. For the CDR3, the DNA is TGTGCCAGCACCGAACCCGGCAGGGGGTTGAAGACCCAGTACTTC.

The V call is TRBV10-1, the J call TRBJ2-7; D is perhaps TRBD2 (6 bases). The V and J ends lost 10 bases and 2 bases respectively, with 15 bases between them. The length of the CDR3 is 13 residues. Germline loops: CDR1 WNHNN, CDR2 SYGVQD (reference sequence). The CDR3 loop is CATPGLSTYEQYF. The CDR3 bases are TGCGCCACCCCGGGACTGAGCACCTACGAGCAGTACTTC.

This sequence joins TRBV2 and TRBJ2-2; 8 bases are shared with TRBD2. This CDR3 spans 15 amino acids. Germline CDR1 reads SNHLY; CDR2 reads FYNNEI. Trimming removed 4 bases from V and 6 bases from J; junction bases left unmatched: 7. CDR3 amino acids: CASSGRGGRSGELFF. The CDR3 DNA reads TGTGCCAGCAGTGGCCGGGGGGGCCGGTCCGGGGAGCTGTTTTTT. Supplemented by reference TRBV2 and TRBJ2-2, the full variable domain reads EPEVTQTPSHQVTQMGQEVILRCVPISNHLYFYWYRQILGQKVEFLVSFYNNEISEKSEIFDDQFSVERPDGSNFTLKIRSTKLEDSAMYFCASSGRGGRSGELFFGEGSRLTVL.

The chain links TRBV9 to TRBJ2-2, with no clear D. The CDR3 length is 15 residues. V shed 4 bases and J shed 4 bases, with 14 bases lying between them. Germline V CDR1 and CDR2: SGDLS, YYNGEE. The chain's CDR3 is CASSPHYMATGELFF. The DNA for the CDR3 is TGTGCCAGCAGCCCTCATTACATGGCCACCGGGGAGCTGTTTTTT.

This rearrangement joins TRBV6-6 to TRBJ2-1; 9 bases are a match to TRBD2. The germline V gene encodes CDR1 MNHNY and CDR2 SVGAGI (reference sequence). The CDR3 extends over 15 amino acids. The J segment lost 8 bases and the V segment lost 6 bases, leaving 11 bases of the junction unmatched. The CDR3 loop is CASSHPAGGQDEQFF. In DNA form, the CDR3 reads TGTGCCAGCAGCCACCCAGCGGGGGGCCAGGATGAGCAGTTCTTC.